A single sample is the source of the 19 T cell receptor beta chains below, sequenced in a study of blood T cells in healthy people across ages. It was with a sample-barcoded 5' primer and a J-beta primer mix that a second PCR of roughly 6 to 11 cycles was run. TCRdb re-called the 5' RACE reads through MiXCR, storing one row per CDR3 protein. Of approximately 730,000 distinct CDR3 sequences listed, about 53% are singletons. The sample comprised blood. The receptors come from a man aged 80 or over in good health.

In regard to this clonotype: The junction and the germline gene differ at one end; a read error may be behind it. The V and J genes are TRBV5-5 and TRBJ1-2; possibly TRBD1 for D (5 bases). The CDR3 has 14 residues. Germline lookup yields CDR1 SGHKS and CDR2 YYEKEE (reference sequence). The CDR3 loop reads CAGSSPGLPSGYTF. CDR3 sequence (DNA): TGTGCCGGCAGCTCCCCGGGACTGCCGTCGGGCTACACCTTC.

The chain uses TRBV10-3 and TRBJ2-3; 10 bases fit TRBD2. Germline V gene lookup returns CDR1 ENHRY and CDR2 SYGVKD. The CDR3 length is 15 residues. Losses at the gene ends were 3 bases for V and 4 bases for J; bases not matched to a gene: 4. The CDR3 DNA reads TGTGCCATCAGTGAACCTAGCGGGAGCGCAGATACGCAGTATTTT. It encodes CAISEPSGSADTQYF.

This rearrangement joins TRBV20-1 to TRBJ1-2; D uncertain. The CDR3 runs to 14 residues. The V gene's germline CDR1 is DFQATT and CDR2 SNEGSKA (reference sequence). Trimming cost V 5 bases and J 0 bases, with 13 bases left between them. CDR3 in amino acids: CSAGKTDANYGYTF. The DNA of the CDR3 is TGCAGTGCTGGAAAGACGGACGCTAACTATGGCTACACCTTC.

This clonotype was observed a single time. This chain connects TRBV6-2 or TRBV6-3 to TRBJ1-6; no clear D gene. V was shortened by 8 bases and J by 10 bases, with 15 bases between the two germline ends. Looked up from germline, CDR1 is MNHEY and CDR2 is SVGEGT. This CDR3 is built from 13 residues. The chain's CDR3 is CASSALRGSPLHF. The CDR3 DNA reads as TGTGCCAGCTCGGCCCTGCGGGGATCACCCCTCCACTTT.

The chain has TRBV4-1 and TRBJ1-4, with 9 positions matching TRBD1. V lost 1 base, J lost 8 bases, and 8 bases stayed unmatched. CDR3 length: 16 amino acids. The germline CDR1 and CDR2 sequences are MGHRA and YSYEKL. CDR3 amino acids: CASSQGGGQGGEKLFF. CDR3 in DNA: TGCGCCAGCAGCCAAGGAGGGGGACAGGGCGGGGAAAAACTGTTTTTT.

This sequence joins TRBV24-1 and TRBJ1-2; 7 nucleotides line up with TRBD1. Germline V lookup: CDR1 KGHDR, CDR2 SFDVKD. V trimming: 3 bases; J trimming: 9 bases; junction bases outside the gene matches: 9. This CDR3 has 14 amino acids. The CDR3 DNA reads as TGTGCCACCAGTGATCCGACAGGGAGGTTTAGCTACACCTTC. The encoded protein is CATSDPTGRFSYTF.

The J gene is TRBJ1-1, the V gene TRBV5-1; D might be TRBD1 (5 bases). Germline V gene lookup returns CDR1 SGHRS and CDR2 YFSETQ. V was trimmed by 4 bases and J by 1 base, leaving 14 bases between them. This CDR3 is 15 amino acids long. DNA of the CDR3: TGCGCCAGCAGCCCTCAAGGGGCCGGGAACACTGAAGCTTTCTTT. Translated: CASSPQGAGNTEAFF.

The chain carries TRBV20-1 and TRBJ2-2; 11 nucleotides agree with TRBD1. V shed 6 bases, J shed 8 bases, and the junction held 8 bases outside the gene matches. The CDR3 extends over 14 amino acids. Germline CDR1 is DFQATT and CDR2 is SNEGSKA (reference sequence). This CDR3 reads CSANGQGAVGELFF. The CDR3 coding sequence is TGCAGTGCCAACGGACAGGGGGCAGTTGGGGAGCTGTTTTTT.

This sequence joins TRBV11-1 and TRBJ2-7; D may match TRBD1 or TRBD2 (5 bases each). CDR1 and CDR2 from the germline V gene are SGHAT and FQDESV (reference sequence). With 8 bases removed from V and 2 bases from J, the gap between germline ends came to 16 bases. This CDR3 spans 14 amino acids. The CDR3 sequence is CASGPREGTYEQYF. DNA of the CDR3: TGTGCCAGCGGCCCCCGCGAGGGGACCTACGAGCAGTACTTC.

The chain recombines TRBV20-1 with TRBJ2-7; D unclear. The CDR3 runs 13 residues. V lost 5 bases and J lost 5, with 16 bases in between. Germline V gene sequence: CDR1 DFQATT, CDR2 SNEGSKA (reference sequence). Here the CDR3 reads CSALDRRTHEQYF. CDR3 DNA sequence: TGCAGTGCTCTTGACCGACGAACCCACGAGCAGTACTTC.

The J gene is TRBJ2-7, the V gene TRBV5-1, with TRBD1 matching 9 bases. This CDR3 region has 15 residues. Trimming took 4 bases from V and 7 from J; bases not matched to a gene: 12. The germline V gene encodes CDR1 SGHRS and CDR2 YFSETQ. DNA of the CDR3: TGCGCCAGCAGCACCCGGGGACAGGGCGAAAGGGAGCAGTACTTC. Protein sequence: CASSTRGQGEREQYF.

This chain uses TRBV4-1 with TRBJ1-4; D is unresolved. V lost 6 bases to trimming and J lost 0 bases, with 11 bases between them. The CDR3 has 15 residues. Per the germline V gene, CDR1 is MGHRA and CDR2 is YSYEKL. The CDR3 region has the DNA TGCGCCAGCAGTCGCTTGGGTGCAACTAATGAAAAACTGTTTTTT. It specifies CASSRLGATNEKLFF.

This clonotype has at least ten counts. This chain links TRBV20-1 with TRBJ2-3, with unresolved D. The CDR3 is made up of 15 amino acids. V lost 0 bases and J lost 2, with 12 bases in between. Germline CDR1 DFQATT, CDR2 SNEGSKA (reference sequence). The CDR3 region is CSARDPGGPTDTQYF. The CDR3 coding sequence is TGCAGTGCTAGAGATCCGGGCGGTCCCACAGATACGCAGTATTTT.

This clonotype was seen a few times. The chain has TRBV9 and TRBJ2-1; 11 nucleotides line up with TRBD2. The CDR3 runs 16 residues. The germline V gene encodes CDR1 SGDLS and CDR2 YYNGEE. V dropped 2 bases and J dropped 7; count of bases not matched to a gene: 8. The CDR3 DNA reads TGTGCCAGCAGCGTGTTAGCGGGAGGGCCTGAGAATGAGCAGTTCTTC. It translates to CASSVLAGGPENEQFF.

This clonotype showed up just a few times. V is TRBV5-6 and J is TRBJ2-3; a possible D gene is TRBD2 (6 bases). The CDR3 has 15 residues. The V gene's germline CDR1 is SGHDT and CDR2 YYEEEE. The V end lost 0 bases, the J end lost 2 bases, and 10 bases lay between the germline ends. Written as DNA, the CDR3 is TGTGCCAGCAGCTTGGCGGGGGTCGACACAGATACGCAGTATTTT. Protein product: CASSLAGVDTDTQYF.

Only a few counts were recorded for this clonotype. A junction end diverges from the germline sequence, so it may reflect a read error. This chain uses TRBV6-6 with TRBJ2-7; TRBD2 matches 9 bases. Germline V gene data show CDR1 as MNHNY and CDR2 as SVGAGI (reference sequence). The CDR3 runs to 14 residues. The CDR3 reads CASNYASGAYEQYF. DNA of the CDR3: TGTGCCAGCAATTACGCTAGCGGGGCTTACGAGCAGTACTTC.

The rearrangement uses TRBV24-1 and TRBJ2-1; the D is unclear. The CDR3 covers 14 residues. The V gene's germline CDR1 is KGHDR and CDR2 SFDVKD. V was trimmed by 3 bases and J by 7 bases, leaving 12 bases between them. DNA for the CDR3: TGTGCCACCAGTGATCCAGACGGTCGGAATGAGCAGTTCTTC. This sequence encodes CATSDPDGRNEQFF.

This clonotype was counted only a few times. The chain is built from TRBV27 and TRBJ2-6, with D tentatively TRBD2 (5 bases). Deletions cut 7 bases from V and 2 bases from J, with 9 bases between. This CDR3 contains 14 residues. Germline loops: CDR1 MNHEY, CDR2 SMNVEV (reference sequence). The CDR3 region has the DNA TGTGCCAGCATGTCCGGGACTGGGGCCAACGTCCTGACTTTC. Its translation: CASMSGTGANVLTF.

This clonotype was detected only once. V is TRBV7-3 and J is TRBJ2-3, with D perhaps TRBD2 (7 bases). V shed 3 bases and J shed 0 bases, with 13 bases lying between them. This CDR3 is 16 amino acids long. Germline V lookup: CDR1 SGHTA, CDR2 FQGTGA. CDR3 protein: CASSLGGHSSTDTQYF. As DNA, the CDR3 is TGTGCCAGCAGCTTGGGGGGGCACTCTAGCACAGATACGCAGTATTTT.